The 32 T cell receptor beta chains listed next were all sequenced from one sample in a study of immune heterogeneity within non-small cell lung tumors. TCR beta CDR3 was amplified by multiplex PCR using 32 V and 13 J primers. TCRdb redid the calling of the multiplex PCR reads with MiXCR, one entry per CDR3 protein. The sample lists 20,000 to 25,000 distinct CDR3 sequences; under 35% were seen once. The template consisted of bulk tumor genomic DNA, with about 620 ng used per sample. Several biopsies per primary tumor, spaced far apart, were taken during surgery. Samples came from untreated patients having curative surgery for newly diagnosed non-small cell lung cancer. Sequenced sample: lung tumor tissue. Source of these receptors: a man aged 35 to 55 with non-small cell lung cancer.

In the case of this clonotype: This clone may be a read error of a much larger clone one base away. The chain is built from TRBV20-1 and TRBJ1-1, with D tentatively TRBD1 (6 bases). Germline V gives CDR1 DFQATT, CDR2 SNEGSKA (reference sequence). This CDR3 contains 13 residues. The V and J ends lost 1 base and 10 bases respectively, with 16 bases between them. The CDR3 DNA sequence: TGCAGTGCTAGAGCGGGGGGCTCGTGGGCAGCTTTCTTT. This codes for CSARAGGSWAAFF.

This rearrangement joins TRBV7-6 to TRBJ2-1; TRBD2 matches at 16 bases. The CDR3 loop spans 19 amino acids. CDR1 SGHVS and CDR2 FNYEAQ come from the germline V gene. Trimming took 1 base from V and 4 from J; bases not matched to a gene: 7. DNA for the CDR3: TGTGCCAGCAGCTTAGGGATAGGGACTAGCGGGAGGGGTTACAATGAGCAGTTCTTC. This codes for CASSLGIGTSGRGYNEQFF.

The rearrangement joins TRBV4-1 to TRBJ1-4; a weak D match, TRBD1 (5 bases). The V gene lost 8 bases and the J gene lost 7 bases, with 17 bases spanning the gap. The CDR3 runs 14 residues. The germline CDR1 and CDR2 sequences are MGHRA and YSYEKL. CDR3 residues: CASQGGGAGEKLFF. The CDR3, as DNA: TGCGCCAGCCAAGGAGGAGGGGCGGGTGAAAAACTGTTTTTT.

This clonotype was found many times. V usage is TRBV20-1 and J usage is TRBJ2-7, with D maybe TRBD2 (5 bases). CDR3 length equals 14 residues. The germline V and J ends were trimmed by 0 bases and 3 bases, with 12 bases remaining between them. CDR1 is DFQATT, CDR2 SNEGSKA, per germline (reference sequence). The CDR3 coding sequence is TGCAGTGCTAGAGATAACGGGATTAACTACGAGCAGTACTTC. It translates to CSARDNGINYEQYF.

Turning to this clonotype: Relative to the germline gene, one junction end is altered; a read error may explain this. The V and J genes are TRBV20-1 and TRBJ2-7; 14 nucleotides match TRBD2. CDR1 and CDR2 from the germline V gene are DFQATT and SNEGSKA (reference sequence). The CDR3 has 15 amino acids. The CDR3, as DNA: TGCACTGCTTGGACTAGCGGGAGGAAGAGCTACGAGCAGTACTTC. Translation gives CTAWTSGRKSYEQYF.

This clonotype qualifies as medium-sized. V usage is TRBV27 and J usage is TRBJ2-7, with 7 bases aligning to TRBD1. Germline CDR1 reads MNHEY; CDR2 reads SMNVEV (reference sequence). The CDR3 extends over 14 amino acids. After removal of 6 bases from V and 2 bases from J, the junction contained 7 bases not matched to a gene. The CDR3 DNA follows: TGTGCCAGCAGCAGACAGGGATCCACCTACGAGCAGTACTTC. Its translation: CASSRQGSTYEQYF.

This clonotype was counted at least ten times. The gene calls are TRBV6-4 and TRBJ2-3; D may match TRBD1 or TRBD2 (5 bases each). With 5 bases removed from V and 0 bases from J, the gap between germline ends came to 9 bases. The CDR3 extends over 14 amino acids. Germline V gives CDR1 MRHNA, CDR2 SNTAGT. The CDR3 here is CASSRDHSTDTQYF. Written as DNA, the CDR3 is TGTGCCAGCAGTCGGGACCACAGCACAGATACGCAGTATTTT.

The chain is built from TRBV5-8 and TRBJ2-7; maybe TRBD1 (6 bases). In germline, CDR1 is SGHTS, CDR2 YDEGEE. The germline V and J ends were trimmed by 2 bases and 6 bases, with 15 bases remaining between them. The CDR3 runs 14 residues. The CDR3 DNA sequence: TGTGCCAGCAGCTTACTCAGGGGTAAGGGCGAGCAGTACTTC. This sequence encodes CASSLLRGKGEQYF.

This clonotype was observed many times. The chain carries TRBV20-1 and TRBJ1-1; no clear D. V was clipped by 0 bases and J by 11 bases, with 10 bases between them. Germline CDR1 is DFQATT and CDR2 is SNEGSKA (reference sequence). The length of the CDR3 is 11 residues. CDR3 sequence (DNA): TGCAGTGCTAGAGATCTAGCGGGGGCTTTCTTT. It yields the protein CSARDLAGAFF.

The chain has TRBV5-4 and TRBJ2-1, with 8 positions matching TRBD2. Germline lookup yields CDR1 SGHNT and CDR2 YYREEE (reference sequence). This CDR3 contains 15 residues. The V gene end was trimmed by 7 bases and the J gene end by 0 bases; junction bases not matched to a gene: 6. The CDR3 bases are TGTGCCAGCTCACGCGGGGGGTTCTCCTACAATGAGCAGTTCTTC. Its protein is CASSRGGFSYNEQFF.

This clonotype was counted many times. The V gene is TRBV6-1, the J gene TRBJ1-5, with a tentative D call TRBD1 (6 bases). The CDR3 totals 14 residues. Germline assignment: CDR1 MNHNS and CDR2 SASEGT. V dropped 10 bases and J dropped 5 bases, with 18 bases sitting between them. The chain's CDR3 is CATHPGQSYQPQHF. CDR3 nucleotide sequence: TGTGCCACCCACCCCGGACAGTCGTATCAGCCCCAGCATTTT.

In its sample, this clonotype was seen many times. The chain combines TRBV5-1 with TRBJ2-3; D gene unclear. The CDR3 is made up of 15 amino acids. V was shortened by 1 base and J by 2 bases, with 11 bases between the two germline ends. Germline CDR1 is SGHRS and CDR2 is YFSETQ. CDR3 nucleotides: TGCGCCAGCAGCTTGAGTAGAAACCCCACAGATACGCAGTATTTT. It translates to CASSLSRNPTDTQYF.

The gene calls are TRBV27 and TRBJ2-1, with 8 bases fitting TRBD2. Unmatched junction bases numbered 15, after V lost 5 bases and J lost 9 bases. The CDR3 length is 16 residues. Germline lookup yields CDR1 MNHEY and CDR2 SMNVEV (reference sequence). CDR3 in amino acids: CASSPRGGGAFGEQFF. CDR3 nucleotides: TGTGCCAGCAGTCCCCGGGGGGGGGGGGCCTTCGGTGAGCAGTTCTTC.

The rearrangement joins TRBV7-8 to TRBJ2-5; D remains unclear. The V gene's germline CDR1 is SGHVS and CDR2 FQNEAQ. The length of the CDR3 is 13 residues. Trimming took 5 bases from V and 4 from J, leaving 11 bases between them. CDR3 DNA: TGTGCCAGCAGCCCCATGATAACAGAGACCCAGTACTTC. Protein sequence: CASSPMITETQYF.

Ten or more counts support this clonotype. The chain employs TRBV10-1 and TRBJ2-3, with 11 bases matching TRBD2. This CDR3 spans 17 amino acids. CDR1 is WNHNN, CDR2 SYGVQD, per germline (reference sequence). Losses at the gene ends were 6 bases for V and 3 bases for J; bases not matched to a gene: 11. In DNA form, the CDR3 reads TGCGCCAGCAGCTCTCTCCCCGCTAGCGGGAGGACAGATACGCAGTATTTT. Protein product: CASSSLPASGRTDTQYF.

This clonotype was observed at least ten times. J is TRBJ2-5 and V is TRBV20-1, with D unclear. The ends were cut back, 6 bases at V and 2 bases at J, with 4 bases in the middle. The CDR3 length is 10 residues. Germline CDR1 DFQATT, CDR2 SNEGSKA (reference sequence). As DNA, the CDR3 is TGCAGTGCCGCTCAAGAGACCCAGTACTTC. Translation: CSAAQETQYF.

At least ten counts were recorded for this clonotype. The V gene is TRBV10-3, the J gene TRBJ1-2, with D hard to call. The CDR3 has 14 amino acids. Per the germline V gene, CDR1 is ENHRY and CDR2 is SYGVKD. Trimming took 0 bases from V and 0 from J, leaving 5 bases between them. The CDR3 sequence: CAISESGANYGYTF. The CDR3 nucleotides are TGTGCCATCAGTGAGTCTGGAGCTAACTATGGCTACACCTTC.

A note on this clonotype: Without the conserved terminal phenylalanine or tryptophan, this CDR3 likely stems from a read error. This sequence joins TRBV12-3 or TRBV12-4 and TRBJ2-2; 8 bases are a match to TRBD1. The V segment lost 6 bases and the J segment 4 bases; nucleotides outside the gene matches: 7. CDR3 size: 15 residues. CDR3 sequence reads: CASSPQGALTGELFL. CDR3 DNA sequence: TGTGCCAGCAGCCCTCAGGGGGCTCTCACCGGGGAGCTGTTTCTT.

This clonotype appeared once. Just one base apart from a much larger clone, this may be a read error. This chain joins TRBV28 and TRBJ1-5, with D uncertain. V was shortened by 7 bases and J by 5 bases, with 12 bases between the two germline ends. CDR1 MDHEN and CDR2 SYDVKM come from the germline V gene. The CDR3 loop spans 13 amino acids. CDR3 residues: CASTTTWHQPQHF. CDR3 sequence (DNA): TGTGCCAGCACGACGACATGGCATCAGCCCCAGCATTTT.

The sample holds many counts of this clonotype. V and J are TRBV20-1 and TRBJ2-3; TRBD2 is a possible D gene (5 bases). This CDR3 spans 15 amino acids. V was shortened by 4 bases and J by 5 bases, with 19 bases between the two germline ends. Germline V gives CDR1 DFQATT, CDR2 SNEGSKA (reference sequence). Here the CDR3 reads CSATGAPGKGDTQYF. CDR3 DNA sequence: TGCAGTGCTACCGGCGCTCCCGGGAAGGGAGATACGCAGTATTTT.

This clonotype was detected ten times or more. This chain connects TRBV2 to TRBJ2-3; D unclear. CDR1 SNHLY and CDR2 FYNNEI come from the germline V gene. The CDR3 contains 12 residues. V was shortened by 0 bases and J by 6 bases, with 4 bases between the two germline ends. Here the CDR3 reads CASSEARDTQYF. CDR3 DNA sequence: TGTGCCAGCAGTGAAGCTAGGGATACGCAGTATTTT.

This clonotype is termed medium-sized. The chain combines TRBV12-3 or TRBV12-4 with TRBJ1-3; D remains unclear. This CDR3 has 15 amino acids. Trimming removed 7 bases from V and 4 bases from J, with 17 bases in between. This chain's CDR3 is CASTHPEGHGNTIYF. CDR3 nucleotide sequence: TGTGCCAGCACCCATCCTGAGGGCCACGGAAACACCATATATTTT.

This clonotype was seen once. Its ends do not fully match the called genes, so a read error is possible. This chain joins TRBV3-1 and TRBJ1-2; 7 bases agree with TRBD1. Germline lookup yields CDR1 LGHDT and CDR2 YNNKEL (reference sequence). The CDR3 extends over 16 amino acids. The CDR3 DNA is TGTGCCAGCAGCCAGGCCGGGACAGCCTTGGTCTATGGCTACGCCTTC. The encoded protein is CASSQAGTALVYGYAF.

In this sample, this clonotype is medium-sized (0.01 to 0.1%). The chain carries TRBV2 and TRBJ1-2; TRBD1 matches 9 bases. V was clipped by 2 bases and J by 3 bases; unmatched bases: 7. The CDR3 is 16 amino acids. Germline-derived CDR1 and CDR2 are SNHLY and FYNNEI. CDR3 nucleotides: TGTGCCAGCAGTGAAAAGTCTTGGGACAGGGACTATGGCTACACCTTC. Amino acid sequence: CASSEKSWDRDYGYTF. Supplemented by reference TRBV2 and TRBJ1-2, the full variable domain reads EPEVTQTPSHQVTQMGQEVILRCVPISNHLYFYWYRQILGQKVEFLVSFYNNEISEKSEIFDDQFSVERPDGSNFTLKIRSTKLEDSAMYFCASSEKSWDRDYGYTFGSGTRLTVV.

This clonotype was seen a handful of times. The chain carries TRBV7-9 and TRBJ1-2, with D possibly TRBD1 on 6 matching bases. The germline V gene has CDR1 SEHNR and CDR2 FQNEAQ (reference sequence). V was cut by 5 bases and J by 10 bases, with 23 bases left in between. This CDR3 region has 15 residues. Here the CDR3 reads CASSPRQGLRLVYTF. The CDR3 coding sequence is TGTGCCAGCAGCCCCAGGCAGGGGCTCCGACTTGTCTACACCTTC.

This clonotype was seen only a few times. V and J are TRBV20-1 and TRBJ2-1; 16 bases fit TRBD2. V was clipped by 5 bases and J by 10 bases; unmatched bases: 5. There are 14 residues in the CDR3. Germline V CDR1 and CDR2: DFQATT, SNEGSKA (reference sequence). The CDR3 reads CSAPPGLAGGEQFF. Written as DNA, the CDR3 is TGCAGTGCTCCGCCGGGACTAGCGGGAGGGGAGCAGTTCTTC.

There are a few counts of this clonotype. This rearrangement joins TRBV2 to TRBJ2-7; TRBD1 matches at 12 bases. V trimming: 6 bases; J trimming: 1 base; junction bases outside the gene matches: 4. Germline CDR1 reads SNHLY; CDR2 reads FYNNEI. The CDR3 is made up of 15 amino acids. The CDR3 spells CASSRGQGASYEQYF. CDR3 sequence (DNA): TGTGCCAGCAGCCGGGGACAGGGGGCGTCCTACGAGCAGTACTTC.

This clonotype has only a few counts. The chain is built from TRBV20-1 and TRBJ1-4; D is undetermined. Germline V gene sequence: CDR1 DFQATT, CDR2 SNEGSKA (reference sequence). The V and J ends lost 5 bases and 4 bases respectively, with 8 bases between them. The CDR3 runs to 12 residues. The DNA for the CDR3 is TGCAGTGCTCCCCGAGATAATGAAAAACTGTTTTTT. It specifies CSAPRDNEKLFF.

This clonotype was seen just once. It may be a read error: a sequence one base away is much more abundant. The chain carries TRBV24-1 and TRBJ2-3; 8 bases match TRBD2. CDR3 length equals 15 residues. Germline V gives CDR1 KGHDR, CDR2 SFDVKD. The chain's CDR3 is CVTSDLLAGTDTQYF. For the CDR3, the DNA is TGTGTCACCAGTGATTTACTAGCGGGCACAGATACGCAGTATTTT.

This clonotype appeared a few times. This chain joins TRBV18 and TRBJ1-4; D may be TRBD1 (5 bases). This CDR3 is built from 16 residues. Trimming shortened V by 3 bases and J by 0 bases, and 11 bases separated the two germline ends. The V gene's germline CDR1 is KGHSH and CDR2 LQKENI. The CDR3 nucleotides are TGTGCCAGCTCACCGGGGGTATATGCAACTAATGAAAAACTGTTTTTT. This sequence encodes CASSPGVYATNEKLFF.

To note about this clonotype: With a much larger clone just one base away, this may be a read error. The chain is built from TRBV6-5 and TRBJ2-7, with unresolved D. Germline CDR1 reads MNHEY; CDR2 reads SVGAGI. This CDR3 is 12 amino acids long. V was shortened by 4 bases and J by 5 bases, with 9 bases between the two germline ends. In nucleotides, the CDR3 is TGTGCCAGCAGTTCACATGGGAACGAGCAGTACTTC. Its protein is CASSSHGNEQYF.

The V and J genes are TRBV5-5 and TRBJ2-5; D may be TRBD2 (5 bases). V lost 4 bases, J lost 9 bases, and 16 bases lay in between. In germline, CDR1 is SGHKS, CDR2 YYEKEE (reference sequence). This CDR3 comprises 13 residues. CDR3 DNA: TGTGCCAGCAGCCCGGCGCTCCCCGGGGCCCAGTACTTC. The encoded protein is CASSPALPGAQYF.